These 10 T cell receptor beta chains were sequenced from one sample in a study of T-cell reconstitution after alpha-beta-depleted transplantation in children. As it was prepared, the TCRbeta library received unique molecular identifiers. TCRdb independently ran MiXCR on the PCR reads; one entry per CDR3 protein. In the table there are about 420,000 distinct CDR3 sequences, roughly 11% of which are singletons. The sequenced sample was PBMCs from the stem cell graft donor, obtained from the stem cell graft. The receptors stem from a human donor who donated a stem cell graft to a child with acute myeloid leukemia.

In this sample, this clonotype turned up a few times. The chain links TRBV10-3 to TRBJ2-3, with D perhaps TRBD2 (7 bases). Germline V CDR1 and CDR2: ENHRY, SYGVKD. V was clipped by 4 bases and J by 0 bases, with 14 bases between them. This CDR3 has 16 amino acids. CDR3 loop: CAISAVGGPSTDTQYF. For the CDR3, the DNA is TGTGCCATCAGTGCCGTGGGGGGGCCGAGCACAGATACGCAGTATTTT.

This clonotype was observed many times. The rearrangement links TRBV20-1 to TRBJ2-7; 10 nucleotides match TRBD2. Germline-derived CDR1 and CDR2 are DFQATT and SNEGSKA (reference sequence). V was pared by 6 bases and J by 3 bases, with 5 bases of the junction left unmatched. This CDR3 contains 13 residues. The CDR3 DNA reads TGCAGTGCCCCGACTAGCGGGTTCTACGAGCAGTACTTC. It specifies CSAPTSGFYEQYF.

In this sample, this clonotype turned up a few times. The CDR3 DNA sequence: TGTGCCAGCAGCCCGCAAGGAAATAGGGGCGGGAAGGCAGATACGCAGTATTTT. Translation: CASSPQGNRGGKADTQYF. V and J are TRBV11-2 and TRBJ2-3; D is possibly TRBD2 (6 bases). The length of the CDR3 is 18 residues. Trimming cost V 5 bases and J 4 bases, with 25 bases left between them. CDR1 is SGHAT and CDR2 is FQNNGV in the germline V gene.

V usage is TRBV12-3 or TRBV12-4 and J usage is TRBJ2-3; D remains unclear. V was pared by 3 bases and J by 5 bases, with 6 bases between. The CDR3 is 12 amino acids. The CDR3 sequence is CASSFDGDTQYF. CDR3 nucleotide sequence: TGTGCCAGCAGTTTTGATGGAGATACGCAGTATTTT.

The table lists this clonotype with many counts. The rearrangement uses TRBV5-1 and TRBJ1-2; D is undetermined. This CDR3 comprises 15 residues. Trimming removed 1 base at V and 3 bases at J, with 13 bases between. The germline V gene encodes CDR1 SGHRS and CDR2 YFSETQ. The CDR3 is CASSLFSVTDYGYTF. CDR3 bases: TGCGCCAGCAGCTTGTTCTCGGTGACGGACTATGGCTACACCTTC.

The V call is TRBV5-1, the J call TRBJ2-1, with 8 bases fitting TRBD2. With V trimmed by 0 bases and J by 5 bases, 7 bases remained unmatched. In germline, CDR1 is SGHRS, CDR2 YFSETQ. The CDR3 contains 16 residues. The CDR3 bases are TGCGCCAGCAGCTTGGGACGGGGGGGCCTCAACAATGAGCAGTTCTTC. It specifies CASSLGRGGLNNEQFF.

This clonotype was seen ten or more times. V gene TRBV7-9 combines with J gene TRBJ2-7, with D possibly TRBD2 on 5 matching bases. From germline, CDR1 is SEHNR and CDR2 FQNEAQ (reference sequence). V gave up 2 bases and J gave up 1 base, with 18 bases separating them. CDR3 length equals 17 residues. The CDR3 is CASSLKASAELSYEQYV. Written as DNA, the CDR3 is TGTGCCAGCAGCTTAAAGGCATCAGCGGAACTATCCTACGAGCAGTACGTC.

This clonotype was found once. J is TRBJ2-3 and V is TRBV9, with unresolved D. This CDR3 has 14 amino acids. Germline values: CDR1 SGDLS, CDR2 YYNGEE. V was shortened by 4 bases and J by 6 bases, with 15 bases between the two germline ends. For the CDR3, the DNA is TGTGCCAGCAGCCCAACGCCCCGCAGTGATACGCAGTATTTT. It codes for CASSPTPRSDTQYF.

The V call is TRBV11-2, the J call TRBJ2-1, with D possibly called TRBD1 or TRBD2 (5 bases each). Germline V gives CDR1 SGHAT, CDR2 FQNNGV. CDR3 length: 14 residues. Trimming shortened V by 1 base and J by 10 bases, and 14 bases separated the two germline ends. This chain's CDR3 is CASSLGSRDGEQFF. Written as DNA, the CDR3 is TGTGCCAGCAGCTTAGGTTCGAGGGACGGGGAGCAGTTCTTC.

This clonotype was detected ten times or more. V gene TRBV5-5 combines with J gene TRBJ2-3; D is uncertain. Trimming removed 0 bases at V and 0 bases at J, with 5 bases between. CDR1 SGHKS and CDR2 YYEKEE come from the germline V gene (reference sequence). The CDR3 is made up of 14 amino acids. The CDR3 bases are TGTGCCAGCAGCTTGGTCTCTAGCACAGATACGCAGTATTTT. This gives the protein CASSLVSSTDTQYF.